This T cell receptor (beta chain) was obtained from a study of CD8 T cells in ankylosing spondylitis. With 3 bases clipped from V and 6 bases from J, the junction kept 6 bases outside the gene matches. The CDR3 contains 14 residues. Germline assignment: CDR1 ENHRY and CDR2 SYGVKD. Each CDR3 protein gets one entry after TCRdb re-called the 5' RACE reads with MiXCR. Of 190,000 or so distinct CDR3 sequences listed, roughly 13% are singletons. The chain uses TRBV10-3 and TRBJ2-7; 9 bases are shared with TRBD1. This receptor was taken from a male donor with ankylosing spondylitis or in good health (not recorded which). The sequenced sample was blood, either unsorted or a sorted T cell fraction (not recorded which). The CDR3 DNA reads TGTGCCATCAGTGAAGTAGAGGACAGGGGCGAGCAGTACTTC. Its translation is CAISEVEDRGEQYF.